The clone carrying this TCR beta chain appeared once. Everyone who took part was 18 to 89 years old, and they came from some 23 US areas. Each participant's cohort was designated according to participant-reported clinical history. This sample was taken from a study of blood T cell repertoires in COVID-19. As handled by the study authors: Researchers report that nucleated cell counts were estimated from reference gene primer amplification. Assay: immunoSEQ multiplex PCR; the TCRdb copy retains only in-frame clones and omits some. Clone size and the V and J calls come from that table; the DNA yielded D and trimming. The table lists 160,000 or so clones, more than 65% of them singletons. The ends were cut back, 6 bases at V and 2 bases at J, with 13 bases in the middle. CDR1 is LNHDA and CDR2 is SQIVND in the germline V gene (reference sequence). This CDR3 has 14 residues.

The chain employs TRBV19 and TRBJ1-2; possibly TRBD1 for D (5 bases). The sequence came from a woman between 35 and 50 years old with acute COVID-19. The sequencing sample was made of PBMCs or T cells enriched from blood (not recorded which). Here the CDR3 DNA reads TGTGCCAGTAGCCGGGGGGAAACAAACTATGGCTACACCTTC. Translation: CASSRGETNYGYTF.